Listed here is a single T cell receptor beta chain. This entry is derived from a study of blood T cell repertoires in COVID-19. In the study overall: Sources were T cells, B-cell-depleted T cells, or PBMCs; the material itself was cDNA or gDNA.

Germline V gene data show CDR1 as LNHDA and CDR2 as SQIVND (reference sequence). The CDR3 has 16 amino acids. Unmatched junction bases numbered 4, after V lost 5 bases and J lost 1 base. Per the original methods: The assay estimated nucleated cells by amplifying reference gene primers. The assay was immunoSEQ multiplex PCR, and TCRdb's table has in-frame clones only and misses some. From that table come the V and J calls and clone size; the DNA was used to work out D and trimming. The sample has about 100,000 clones, approximately 83% seen once. The sequencing sample was made of PBMCs or T cells enriched from blood (not recorded which). This receptor was taken from a woman in her 50s who had recovered from COVID-19. This chain connects TRBV19 to TRBJ2-2, with 10 bases that match TRBD1. CDR3 residues: CASSLRTGGNTGELFF. The CDR3 DNA reads TGTGCCAGTAGTCTAAGGACAGGGGGGAACACCGGGGAGCTGTTTTTT.